This T cell receptor beta chain stems from a study of T cell repertoires in cytomegalovirus infection. Study summary: Alongside well-studied HLA-B-restricted CMV epitopes, recently identified HLA-C-restricted CMV epitopes were also used. Public TCR beta signature analysis indicated the presence of both CMV infection and matching HLA type.

Study conclusions and caveats: Adding up the frequency of public TCR beta families identified people who carried CMV plus the relevant HLA.

TCRdb ran MiXCR on the reads and lists one entry per CDR3 protein. The sample lists around 750,000 distinct CDR3 sequences, less than 35% occurring once. Comments on this clonotype: Its antigen is not known.

The length of the CDR3 is 15 residues. The V segment lost 8 bases and the J segment 0 bases; nucleotides outside the gene matches: 6. Per the germline V gene, CDR1 is MDHEN and CDR2 is SYDVKM. The sequence was collected from a human donor in good health (CMV status not recorded). Some clones in this sample may be carry-over from other donors' samples. The genes are TRBV28 and TRBJ1-1; 10 bases match TRBD1. The sequencing here drew on cultured CD8+ T cells from PBMCs, taken from culture after CMV antigen stimulation. The chain's CDR3 is CASQDRGRLNTEAFF. CDR3 bases: TGTGCCAGCCAGGACAGGGGGAGATTGAACACTGAAGCTTTCTTT.